A selection of T cell receptor beta chains follows, all from one sample in a study of siplizumab effects on memory and regulatory T cells. The repertoire was sequenced with immunoSEQ multiplex PCR; TCRdb's copy has only in-frame clones and lacks some. The sample consists of about 99,000 clones, roughly 92% of them appearing once. The sample was Tregs sorted from blood. These receptors were taken from a human donor in good health. The CDR3 runs from the conserved cysteine through the conserved F or W. The D gene is left open where the match is weak. Clone size is not always given. Where it is, it says once, few, many or a class for expanded clones.

>TRBJ1-1|-|TRBV7-8|-
CASRSLRPNTEAFF
>TRBJ2-3|TRBD2|TRBV5-4|-
CASSSMDAGGRDTQYF
>TRBJ1-2|-|TRBV30|-
CAWSVRGSHYGYTF
>TRBJ2-2|-|TRBV6-5|-
CASTERVANTGELFF
>TRBJ2-7|TRBD2|TRBV10-3|-
CAISESGGGINLYEQYF
>TRBJ1-3|-|TRBV18|-
CASSRGGSSSGNTIYF
>TRBJ2-1|-|TRBV5-1|-
CASSPLDWSGDEQFF
>TRBJ1-2|-|TRBV9|-
CASSPRPDSYGYTF
>TRBJ1-1|-|TRBV28|-
CASSSPYTEAFF
>TRBJ2-1|-|TRBV15|-
CATSRAGRSSYNEQFF
>TRBJ1-4|-|TRBV6-5|once
CASSYGSAGRSEKLFF
>TRBJ2-3|TRBD2|TRBV4-1|-
CASSQDRRRGGTDTQYF
>TRBJ2-7|TRBD1|TRBV9|-
CASSVAAGQGAGEQYF
>TRBJ1-5|-|TRBV28|-
CASSLFGGPIQPQHF
>TRBJ1-2|-|TRBV5-8|-
CASSFRVRDGYTF
>TRBJ2-1|TRBD2|TRBV6-6|-
CASSLLAGGRNEQFF
>TRBJ1-3|-|TRBV29-1|-
CSVSRDTSGNTIYF
>TRBJ1-5|-|TRBV6-5|once
CASSSAGDGSQPQHF
>TRBJ1-2|-|TRBV30|-
CAWIQGLFYTF
>TRBJ2-1|-|TRBV7-6|-
CASSYGTEFSEQFF
>TRBJ2-4|-|TRBV15|-
CATSRDEGWTLF
>TRBJ2-7|TRBD1|TRBV5-4|-
CASRTGPGEQYF
>TRBJ2-3|TRBD2|TRBV7-9|-
CASSLAAGTSGPDTQYF
>TRBJ1-4|-|TRBV7-9|-
CASSLTNEKLFF
>TRBJ1-1|-|TRBV5-1|-
CASSPGGGPAFF
>TRBJ2-1|TRBD1|TRBV4-1|-
CASSQGTGDNYNEQFF
>TRBJ1-2|TRBD1|TRBV5-1|-
CASSLVDRGGGYTF
>TRBJ1-1|-|TRBV11-1|-
CASSLKSNTEAFF
>TRBJ2-6|-|TRBV5-6|once
CASSFINSGANVLTF
>TRBJ2-1|TRBD2|TRBV29-1|-
CSVGKGLAGTGEQFF
>TRBJ2-7|-|TRBV9|once
CASSQGAGEQYF
>TRBJ2-7|TRBD1|TRBV27|-
CASSLYEGALPYEQYF
>TRBJ1-2|-|TRBV6-1|once
CASSERISWGGYTF
>TRBJ1-2|-|TRBV19|-
CASIGQSSYGYTF
>TRBJ1-2|-|TRBV25-1|-
CASSETFNYGYTF
>TRBJ1-1|TRBD1|TRBV25-1|-
CASRRTGETEAFF
>TRBJ2-2|TRBD1|TRBV19|-
CASSLLLGQGAAGELFF
>TRBJ2-7|TRBD1|TRBV6-1|-
CASSRAGTDYEQYF
>TRBJ1-2|-|TRBV5-1|-
CASSLSPLYGYTF
>TRBJ1-2|-|TRBV19|-
CASSQTGFYGYTF
>TRBJ2-1|-|TRBV29-1|once
CSGTPRYNEQFF
>TRBJ1-1|-|TRBV7-8|-
CASSIGRGWAMNTEAFF